This T cell receptor (beta chain) is from a study of radiation and T cells in renal cell carcinoma. Method: immunoSEQ multiplex PCR; TCRdb's copy keeps in-frame clones and lacks some. The sample lists around 15,000 clones; about three fifths were seen once. Findings and caveats of the study: Top tumor clonotypes rose in blood 2 weeks post-radiation, then contracted.

The treatment: 15 Gy SBRT to primary tumor, nephrectomy 4 weeks later. This clone appeared a few times. The antigen is not known. Trimming stripped 3 bases from V and 2 bases from J, with 12 bases between. The CDR3 has 15 amino acids. Germline V lookup: CDR1 SGHTS, CDR2 YDEGEE. The chain uses TRBV5-8 and TRBJ1-5; perhaps TRBD1 as D (5 bases). The sequenced sample was tumor tissue, obtained from a patient whose treatment included radiotherapy and nephrectomy. The TCR comes from an older woman with renal cell carcinoma. The CDR3 sequence is CASSWDGPGNQPQHF. The CDR3 DNA reads TGTGCCAGCAGCTGGGACGGCCCGGGCAATCAGCCCCAGCATTTT.